A single sample gave rise to the 29 T cell receptor beta chains below, sequenced in a study of T cell changes during pregnancy in multiple sclerosis. Data came from immunoSEQ multiplex PCR; TCRdb stores just in-frame clones and leaves some out. This table has 80,000 to 100,000 clones, about nine tenths appearing once. The sequencing used peripheral blood, collected after pregnancy. Receptors were obtained from a female donor in good health, enrolled as a control in a pregnancy study.

The V and J genes are TRBV6-1 and TRBJ1-5, with D tentatively TRBD1 (5 bases). CDR1 is MNHNS, CDR2 SASEGT, per germline. V lost 4 bases and J lost 6, with 25 bases in between. This CDR3 region has 18 residues. CDR3: CASSVSGQPWGLLQPQHF. The CDR3 region has the DNA TGTGCCAGCAGTGTCTCAGGGCAGCCGTGGGGTCTACTTCAGCCCCAGCATTTT.

The chain links TRBV4-1 to TRBJ2-3; 8 bases fit TRBD2. The CDR3 extends over 17 amino acids. V dropped 0 bases and J dropped 10; count of bases not matched to a gene: 15. Germline V gene sequence: CDR1 MGHRA, CDR2 YSYEKL. CDR3 in DNA: TGCGCCAGCAGCCAAGAATGGAGCGGGGGAAACCGATATGCGCAGTATTTT. This gives the protein CASSQEWSGGNRYAQYF.

This sequence joins TRBV5-4 and TRBJ1-2; D is undetermined. The germline CDR1 and CDR2 sequences are SGHNT and YYREEE (reference sequence). This CDR3 region has 13 residues. With 1 base removed from V and 4 bases from J, the gap between germline ends came to 8 bases. The CDR3 protein is CASSLKRGYGYTF. In DNA, the CDR3 is TGTGCCAGCAGCTTGAAGCGGGGCTATGGCTACACCTTC.

The J gene is TRBJ1-5, the V gene TRBV7-2; TRBD1 might be the D (6 bases). The CDR3 is 13 amino acids. V was clipped by 5 bases and J by 11 bases, with 16 bases between them. Germline assignment: CDR1 SGHTA and CDR2 FQGNSA. This CDR3 reads CASSPTGAETQHF. CDR3 DNA sequence: TGTGCCAGCAGCCCGACAGGCGCCGAGACCCAGCATTTT.

The rearrangement uses TRBV5-6 and TRBJ2-5, with no clear D. Germline CDR1 is SGHDT and CDR2 is YYEEEE. V lost 4 bases and J lost 0, with 7 bases in between. The CDR3 contains 13 residues. The CDR3 region is CASSTTNQETQYF. The CDR3 DNA is TGTGCCAGCAGCACGACAAACCAAGAGACCCAGTACTTC.

The rearrangement joins TRBV9 to TRBJ1-2; D is possibly TRBD1 (5 bases). CDR1 and CDR2 from the germline V gene are SGDLS and YYNGEE. Trimming removed 1 base from V and 4 bases from J, with 8 bases in between. This CDR3 comprises 13 residues. The CDR3, as DNA: TGTGCCAGCAGCGTACAGGGAAGCTATGGCTACACCTTC. Its translation: CASSVQGSYGYTF.

This chain joins TRBV18 and TRBJ1-1; tentative D call: TRBD1 (5 bases). The CDR3 runs 15 residues. From germline, CDR1 is KGHSH and CDR2 LQKENI. Trimming removed 0 bases from V and 2 bases from J, with 10 bases in between. The CDR3 DNA reads TGTGCCAGCTCACCACCTCAGGGATCAAACACTGAAGCTTTCTTT. This sequence encodes CASSPPQGSNTEAFF. Combining the CDR3 with reference TRBV18 and TRBJ1-1 gives the whole variable domain NAGVMQNPRHLVRRRGQEARLRCSPMKGHSHVYWYRQLPEEGLKFMVYLQKENIIDESGMPKERFSAEFPKEGPSILRIQQVVRGDSAAYFCASSPPQGSNTEAFFGQGTRLTVV.

V gene TRBV5-4 combines with J gene TRBJ1-1; D unresolved. The CDR3 has 16 amino acids. V was trimmed by 0 bases and J by 0 bases, leaving 12 bases between them. Germline CDR1 reads SGHNT; CDR2 reads YYREEE (reference sequence). The CDR3 nucleotides read TGTGCCAGCAGCTTGGCCGGACTGCTTCTGAACACTGAAGCTTTCTTT. Amino acids: CASSLAGLLLNTEAFF.

The chain uses TRBV7-9 and TRBJ1-4; D may be TRBD1 (6 bases). The CDR3 totals 15 residues. Germline V gene sequence: CDR1 SEHNR, CDR2 FQNEAQ (reference sequence). Trimming stripped 5 bases from V and 8 bases from J, with 18 bases between. CDR3: CASSKGGGSREKLFF. CDR3 in DNA: TGTGCCAGCAGCAAGGGGGGGGGTTCTCGAGAAAAACTGTTTTTT.

The chain combines TRBV6-6 with TRBJ2-3; 8 positions agree with TRBD1. The J segment lost 4 bases and the V segment lost 7 bases, leaving 7 bases of the junction unmatched. Germline CDR1 MNHNY, CDR2 SVGAGI (reference sequence). There are 14 residues in the CDR3. The CDR3 region is CASILDRGADTQYF. CDR3 coding DNA: TGTGCCAGCATCCTTGACAGGGGAGCAGATACGCAGTATTTT.

V is TRBV25-1 and J is TRBJ1-1; the D is unclear. Germline V gene sequence: CDR1 MGHDK, CDR2 SYGVNS. CDR3 length equals 15 residues. V lost 2 bases and J 4 bases, leaving 14 bases between the germline ends. This CDR3 reads CASSEGLRVGTEAFF. For the CDR3, the DNA is TGTGCCAGCAGTGAAGGATTGAGGGTTGGCACTGAAGCTTTCTTT.

The V gene is TRBV28, the J gene TRBJ1-4; 10 bases align to TRBD1. With V trimmed by 5 bases and J by 0 bases, 15 bases remained unmatched. Germline CDR1 reads MDHEN; CDR2 reads SYDVKM. The CDR3 runs to 20 residues. The CDR3 here is CASSTVEGDRGPTTNEKLFF. The CDR3 DNA is TGTGCCAGCAGTACCGTTGAGGGGGACAGGGGCCCTACAACTAATGAAAAACTGTTTTTT.

The chain recombines TRBV7-3 with TRBJ2-1; TRBD2 is a possible D gene (6 bases). V was cut by 6 bases and J by 0 bases, with 12 bases left in between. Looked up from germline, CDR1 is SGHTA and CDR2 is FQGTGA. This CDR3 is 15 amino acids long. The chain's CDR3 is CASRLTGSSYNEQFF. The CDR3 nucleotides are TGTGCCAGCAGACTGACCGGGAGCTCCTACAATGAGCAGTTCTTC.

The V call is TRBV4-1, the J call TRBJ2-7, with D hard to call. V lost 3 bases and J lost 0, with 12 bases in between. The germline V gene encodes CDR1 MGHRA and CDR2 YSYEKL. CDR3 length equals 15 residues. The DNA for the CDR3 is TGCGCCAGCAGCCAGGAAGACTTGAACTCCTACGAGCAGTACTTC. Translation: CASSQEDLNSYEQYF.

CDR3 residues: CASSQRALMNTEAFF. The DNA of the CDR3 is TGTGCCAGCAGCCAAAGAGCGCTTATGAACACTGAAGCTTTCTTT. The V call is TRBV4-2, the J call TRBJ1-1; D is unresolved. V was cut by 2 bases and J by 0 bases, with 10 bases left in between. There are 15 residues in the CDR3. The germline V gene encodes CDR1 LGHNA and CDR2 YNFKEQ.

This clone has only one observation. The chain recombines TRBV4-1 with TRBJ1-1, with TRBD1 matching over 9 bases. The length of the CDR3 is 12 residues. Germline V gene lookup returns CDR1 MGHRA and CDR2 YSYEKL. J lost 7 bases, V lost 3 bases, and 0 bases had no gene match. This CDR3 is CASSQTGGEAFF. CDR3 sequence (DNA): TGCGCCAGCAGCCAGACAGGGGGTGAAGCTTTCTTT.

The V and J genes are TRBV7-8 and TRBJ1-5; TRBD1 aligns across 8 bases. This CDR3 is built from 15 residues. Germline V gives CDR1 SGHVS, CDR2 FQNEAQ. Trimming took 5 bases from V and 5 from J; bases not matched to a gene: 8. DNA for the CDR3: TGTGCCAGCAGCCCGACAGGGGTCGCCTATCAGCCCCAGCATTTT. Encoded protein: CASSPTGVAYQPQHF.

The chain is built from TRBV11-1 and TRBJ2-7; 8 nucleotides match TRBD2. This CDR3 has 14 amino acids. Per germline, CDR1 SGHAT and CDR2 FQDESV (reference sequence). Unmatched junction bases numbered 7, after V lost 6 bases and J lost 3 bases. This chain's CDR3 is CASSWTGLDYEQYF. The DNA for the CDR3 is TGTGCCAGCAGTTGGACGGGACTAGACTACGAGCAGTACTTC.

The V gene is TRBV9, the J gene TRBJ1-1; D not certain. Deletions cut 0 bases from V and 0 bases from J, with 6 bases between. The germline gives CDR1 SGDLS, CDR2 YYNGEE. This CDR3 contains 14 residues. The DNA of the CDR3 is TGTGCCAGCAGCGTAGGGAGCATGAACACTGAAGCTTTCTTT. This gives the protein CASSVGSMNTEAFF.

The chain carries TRBV19 and TRBJ2-1; 7 nucleotides line up with TRBD1. With V trimmed by 9 bases and J by 8 bases, 10 bases remained unmatched. This CDR3 contains 13 residues. Germline V CDR1 and CDR2: LNHDA, SQIVND (reference sequence). CDR3 sequence: CASVRQGGDEQFF. The CDR3 DNA follows: TGTGCCAGCGTAAGACAGGGTGGCGATGAGCAGTTCTTC.

The chain links TRBV19 to TRBJ1-3; unclear D gene. Trimming stripped 6 bases from V and 3 bases from J, with 9 bases between. The V gene's germline CDR1 is LNHDA and CDR2 SQIVND (reference sequence). The CDR3 runs to 13 residues. CDR3 sequence: CASRGGYGNTIYF. The CDR3 DNA sequence: TGTGCCAGTAGAGGAGGGTATGGAAACACCATATATTTT.

The genes are TRBV4-2 and TRBJ2-2; a weak D match, TRBD1 (5 bases). The CDR3 extends over 16 amino acids. V was trimmed by 1 base and J by 5 bases, leaving 14 bases between them. Germline-derived CDR1 and CDR2 are LGHNA and YNFKEQ. DNA for the CDR3: TGTGCCAGCAGCCAAGGACGCCAGGGAAGTACCGGGGAGCTGTTTTTT. It yields the protein CASSQGRQGSTGELFF.

This clone was recorded only once. The chain carries TRBV7-9 and TRBJ1-1; 9 nucleotides align to TRBD1. V shed 6 bases, J shed 0 bases, and the junction held 2 bases outside the gene matches. The CDR3 is 14 amino acids. Germline lookup yields CDR1 SEHNR and CDR2 FQNEAQ (reference sequence). The DNA for the CDR3 is TGTGCCAGCAGAGGGGACAGGGTGAACACTGAAGCTTTCTTT. It encodes CASRGDRVNTEAFF. Complete variable domain (other parts from reference TRBV7-9 and TRBJ1-1): DTGVSQNPRHKITKRGQNVTFRCDPISEHNRLYWYRQTLGQGPEFLTYFQNEAQLEKSRLLSDRFSAERPKGSFSTLEIQRTEQGDSAMYLCASRGDRVNTEAFFGQGTRLTVV.

V gene TRBV4-3 combines with J gene TRBJ2-7; D uncertain. Trimming shortened V by 0 bases and J by 3 bases, and 9 bases separated the two germline ends. Germline V gene lookup returns CDR1 LGHNA and CDR2 YSLEER. The CDR3 spans 14 residues. The CDR3: CASSQDKIGYEQYF. The CDR3 DNA follows: TGCGCCAGCAGCCAAGATAAGATCGGCTACGAGCAGTACTTC.

The chain couples TRBV18 to TRBJ2-7, with 7 positions matching TRBD2. Trimming cost V 5 bases and J 4 bases; bases outside gene matches: 5. Germline CDR1 reads KGHSH; CDR2 reads LQKENI. The CDR3 has 13 residues. The CDR3 DNA sequence: TGTGCCAGCTCAGATTCTAGCGGTTACGAGCAGTACTTC. Protein product: CASSDSSGYEQYF.

This chain joins TRBV2 and TRBJ2-7; the match to TRBD2 covers 11 bases. Germline trimming cut 9 bases from V and 3 bases from J; bases unmatched to any gene: 4. Germline V lookup: CDR1 SNHLY, CDR2 FYNNEI. This CDR3 has 13 amino acids. CDR3 protein: CARSSGGHYEQYF. CDR3 coding DNA: TGTGCCAGATCTAGCGGGGGGCACTACGAGCAGTACTTC.

The gene calls are TRBV20-1 and TRBJ2-5; the D is unclear. Germline V gene lookup returns CDR1 DFQATT and CDR2 SNEGSKA (reference sequence). The CDR3 totals 10 residues. Trimming left V 6 bases short and J 3 bases short, with 5 bases between. The CDR3 region is CSAQKETQYF. The CDR3 DNA is TGCAGTGCCCAGAAAGAGACCCAGTACTTC.

The chain carries TRBV7-3 and TRBJ1-1, with D maybe TRBD1 (5 bases). V lost 5 bases and J lost 1, with 20 bases in between. CDR3 size: 17 residues. Germline CDR1 reads SGHTA; CDR2 reads FQGTGA. The chain's CDR3 is CASSAQAAWRANTEAFF. CDR3 sequence (DNA): TGTGCCAGCAGCGCACAGGCCGCGTGGAGGGCGAACACTGAAGCTTTCTTT.

The rearrangement uses TRBV4-1 and TRBJ1-1; TRBD1 is a possible D gene (5 bases). The CDR3 has 15 amino acids. The germline gives CDR1 MGHRA, CDR2 YSYEKL. Trimming left V 0 bases short and J 0 bases short, with 8 bases between. The CDR3 protein is CASSQEDRLNTEAFF. The CDR3 nucleotides are TGCGCCAGCAGCCAAGAAGACAGATTGAACACTGAAGCTTTCTTT.